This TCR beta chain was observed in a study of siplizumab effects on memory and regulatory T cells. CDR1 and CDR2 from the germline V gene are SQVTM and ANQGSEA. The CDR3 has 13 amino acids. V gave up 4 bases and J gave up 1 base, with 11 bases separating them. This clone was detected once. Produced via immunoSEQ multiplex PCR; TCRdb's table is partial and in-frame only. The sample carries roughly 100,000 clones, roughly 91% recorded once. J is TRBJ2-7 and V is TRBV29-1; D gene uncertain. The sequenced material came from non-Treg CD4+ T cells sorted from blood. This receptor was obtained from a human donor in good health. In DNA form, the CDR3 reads TGCAGCGTTGCTCTATCGATTTCCTACGAGCAGTACTTC. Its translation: CSVALSISYEQYF.